The 28 T cell receptor beta chains reported below all come from one sample, sequenced in a study of blood T cell repertoires in COVID-19. Sequencing used immunoSEQ multiplex PCR; TCRdb keeps in-frame clones, though not all of them. Of approximately 150,000 clones in the sample, 84% are singletons; the top ten hold roughly 4.4%. Material for sequencing was peripheral blood. These TCRs come from a human donor in a cohort sampled during active COVID-19.

The V gene is TRBV2, the J gene TRBJ2-3; D perhaps matches TRBD2 (6 bases). There are 14 residues in the CDR3. The germline V gene encodes CDR1 SNHLY and CDR2 FYNNEI. The V and J ends lost 7 bases and 1 base respectively, with 12 bases between them. CDR3 region: CASKRASGTDTQYF. CDR3 nucleotide sequence: TGTGCCAGCAAGAGGGCTAGCGGCACAGATACGCAGTATTTT. Full variable domain (outside the CDR3, taken from reference TRBV2 and TRBJ2-3): EPEVTQTPSHQVTQMGQEVILRCVPISNHLYFYWYRQILGQKVEFLVSFYNNEISEKSEIFDDQFSVERPDGSNFTLKIRSTKLEDSAMYFCASKRASGTDTQYFGPGTRLTVL.

CDR3 DNA sequence: TGTGCCAGCAGCCTCGAAAACAGGGACTCACCCCTCCACTTT. This translates into CASSLENRDSPLHF. This rearrangement joins TRBV3-1 (or the pseudogene TRBV3-2) to TRBJ1-6, with D perhaps TRBD1 (6 bases). This CDR3 contains 14 residues. Germline V gene lookup returns CDR1 LGHDT and CDR2 YNNKEL (reference sequence). V was cut by 4 bases and J by 10 bases, with 14 bases left in between.

The chain links TRBV30 to TRBJ2-5, with TRBD2 matching 9 bases. CDR1 is GTSNPN and CDR2 is SVGIG in the germline V gene (reference sequence). Unmatched junction bases numbered 9, after V lost 3 bases and J lost 4 bases. The CDR3 has 15 amino acids. CDR3 sequence reads: CAWSEGSGGGETQYF. CDR3 in DNA: TGTGCCTGGAGCGAGGGTAGCGGGGGCGGAGAGACCCAGTACTTC.

This clone was counted only a few times. For the CDR3, the DNA is TGTGCCAGCAGTTTATACAGGGGGGCGACGGGGCATCGGCCCCAGCATTTT. This sequence encodes CASSLYRGATGHRPQHF. The chain links TRBV28 to TRBJ1-5; TRBD1 matches at 8 bases. The trim removed 1 base at V and 9 bases at J, leaving 14 bases unmatched. This CDR3 has 17 residues. Germline values: CDR1 MDHEN, CDR2 SYDVKM.

This chain links TRBV18 with TRBJ1-5, with 7 bases matching TRBD1. This CDR3 is built from 15 residues. The junction had 7 bases not matched to a gene; V was cut back by 3 bases and J by 5 bases. Germline CDR1 KGHSH, CDR2 LQKENI. The CDR3, as DNA: TGTGCCAGCTCACCTACGACAGGGTACGATCAGCCCCAGCATTTT. Protein sequence: CASSPTTGYDQPQHF.

The chain carries TRBV9 and TRBJ2-2, with 9 bases identical to TRBD1. CDR3 size: 18 residues. Trimming at V came to 3 bases and at J to 2 bases, leaving 11 bases not matched to a gene. The germline gives CDR1 SGDLS, CDR2 YYNGEE. The CDR3 spells CASSDGETGGYNTGELFF. In DNA form, the CDR3 reads TGTGCCAGCAGCGATGGGGAAACAGGGGGCTATAACACCGGGGAGCTGTTTTTT.

The chain couples TRBV25-1 to TRBJ1-6, with D uncertain. Germline values: CDR1 MGHDK, CDR2 SYGVNS. This CDR3 region has 13 residues. V lost 3 bases and J 7 bases, leaving 7 bases between the germline ends. CDR3 sequence reads: CASSDPQNSPLHF. CDR3 in DNA: TGTGCCAGCAGTGATCCACAGAATTCACCCCTCCACTTT.

The CDR3 spells CASSQTSGGPLYEQYV. The CDR3 DNA is TGCGCCAGCAGTCAGACTAGCGGGGGGCCACTCTACGAGCAGTACGTC. This sequence joins TRBV23-1 and TRBJ2-7, with 13 positions matching TRBD2. TRBV23-1 is an ORF, with its function uncertain. This CDR3 is 16 amino acids long. Trimming took 3 bases from V and 3 from J; bases not matched to a gene: 5.

The rearrangement uses TRBV5-1 and TRBJ2-1; 7 nucleotides align to TRBD2. The germline CDR1 and CDR2 sequences are SGHRS and YFSETQ. The CDR3 covers 17 residues. Trimming at V came to 1 base and at J to 0 bases, leaving 7 bases not matched to a gene. CDR3: CASSLYTSDHSYNEQFF. The CDR3 DNA is TGCGCCAGCAGCTTGTACACTAGCGACCACTCCTACAATGAGCAGTTCTTC.

This chain links TRBV12-3 or TRBV12-4 with TRBJ2-5; TRBD1 matches 9 bases. J lost 4 bases, V lost 6 bases, and 3 bases had no gene match. This CDR3 is 13 amino acids long. The CDR3 loop is CASSKDRGETQYF. The CDR3 DNA reads as TGTGCCAGCAGCAAGGACAGGGGAGAGACCCAGTACTTC.

The chain has TRBV4-2 and TRBJ2-7; 12 bases map to TRBD2. The CDR3 totals 16 residues. The V and J ends lost 3 bases and 2 bases, in that order; junction bases with no gene match: 5. From germline, CDR1 is LGHNA and CDR2 YNFKEQ. CDR3 sequence reads: CASSQDLAGGPYEQYF. CDR3 bases: TGTGCCAGCAGCCAGGATCTAGCGGGGGGGCCCTACGAGCAGTACTTC.

The rearrangement links TRBV6-5 to TRBJ2-1; 11 nucleotides align to TRBD2. V trimming: 6 bases; J trimming: 7 bases; junction bases outside the gene matches: 5. The length of the CDR3 is 14 residues. The germline gives CDR1 MNHEY, CDR2 SVGAGI. The CDR3, as DNA: TGTGCCAGCAGGGCGGGACTAGCGGTTAATGAGCAGTTCTTC. As protein: CASRAGLAVNEQFF.

This clone was found once. This chain connects TRBV9 to TRBJ1-2; D is possibly TRBD1 (5 bases). There are 12 residues in the CDR3. The V end lost 3 bases, the J end lost 5 bases, and 8 bases lay between the germline ends. The germline V gene has CDR1 SGDLS and CDR2 YYNGEE. The DNA for the CDR3 is TGTGCCAGCAGCGCAGACAGTTATGGCTACACCTTC. Protein: CASSADSYGYTF.

J is TRBJ1-1 and V is TRBV2; 9 bases are a match to TRBD1. Trimming at V came to 4 bases and at J to 0 bases, leaving 6 bases not matched to a gene. The CDR3 sequence is 16 residues long. CDR1 is SNHLY and CDR2 is FYNNEI in the germline V gene. DNA of the CDR3: TGTGCCAGCAGTGGAGGGACAGGGAGGCTGAACACTGAAGCTTTCTTT. It is translated as CASSGGTGRLNTEAFF.

CDR3 in amino acids: CASGGGRETQYF. In DNA form, the CDR3 reads TGTGCCAGCGGGGGAGGTCGGGAGACCCAGTACTTC. The chain couples TRBV2 to TRBJ2-5; a weak D match, TRBD2 (6 bases). The CDR3 has 12 amino acids. Germline CDR1 SNHLY, CDR2 FYNNEI. With 8 bases removed from V and 5 bases from J, the gap between germline ends came to 12 bases.

The chain employs TRBV4-1 and TRBJ2-1; D is uncertain. The V gene lost 0 bases and the J gene lost 0 bases, with 12 bases spanning the gap. The CDR3 is 17 residues long. The germline V gene encodes CDR1 MGHRA and CDR2 YSYEKL. CDR3: CASSQENLPSSYNEQFF. CDR3 coding DNA: TGCGCCAGCAGCCAAGAGAACCTCCCTAGCTCCTACAATGAGCAGTTCTTC.

The sample holds one count of this clone. The chain employs TRBV7-2 and TRBJ2-1; 7 bases line up with TRBD2. With V trimmed by 2 bases and J by 10 bases, 5 bases remained unmatched. Per germline, CDR1 SGHTA and CDR2 FQGNSA. This CDR3 contains 13 residues. For the CDR3, the DNA is TGTGCCAGCAGCTTACCCGCGGGGGACGAGCAGTTCTTC. It specifies CASSLPAGDEQFF. Full variable domain (outside the CDR3, taken from reference TRBV7-2 and TRBJ2-1): GAGVSQSPSNKVTEKGKDVELRCDPISGHTALYWYRQSLGQGLEFLIYFQGNSAPDKSGLPSDRFSAERTGGSVSTLTIQRTQQEDSAVYLCASSLPAGDEQFFGPGTRLTVL.

V usage is TRBV10-3 and J usage is TRBJ2-3; D gene ambiguous. Deletions cut 0 bases from V and 1 base from J, with 8 bases between. Germline CDR1 ENHRY, CDR2 SYGVKD. This CDR3 contains 15 residues. The CDR3: CAISESNGGTDTQYF. In nucleotides, the CDR3 is TGTGCCATCAGTGAGTCGAACGGTGGCACAGATACGCAGTATTTT.

The chain carries TRBV2 and TRBJ2-4, with 16 bases lining up with TRBD2. J was trimmed by 5 bases and V by 6 bases; bases with no gene match: 4. CDR1 and CDR2 (germline): SNHLY, FYNNEI. The CDR3 is 16 residues long. The CDR3 bases are TGTGCCAGCAGGGGACTAGCGGGAGGGCCGGAAAACATTCAGTACTTC. Translation gives CASRGLAGGPENIQYF.

This chain links TRBV5-5 with TRBJ1-2; 7 nucleotides line up with TRBD1. Germline V gene data show CDR1 as SGHKS and CDR2 as YYEKEE (reference sequence). The junction had 13 bases not matched to a gene; V was cut back by 4 bases and J by 4 bases. CDR3 size: 16 residues. The CDR3 sequence: CASSRTGKGTIYGYTF. CDR3 bases: TGTGCCAGCAGCCGGACAGGAAAAGGAACAATCTATGGCTACACCTTC.

The chain recombines TRBV4-2 with TRBJ2-1; 7 nucleotides align to TRBD1. Germline values: CDR1 LGHNA, CDR2 YNFKEQ. This CDR3 has 15 amino acids. After removal of 3 bases from V and 7 bases from J, the junction contained 9 bases not matched to a gene. The CDR3 DNA is TGTGCCAGCAGCCAGTTGGGGACAGCCAGGAATGAGCAGTTCTTC. Translating it yields CASSQLGTARNEQFF.

The chain's CDR3 is CASSSNMAGEQYF. CDR3 nucleotide sequence: TGTGCCAGCAGTTCCAATATGGCGGGCGAGCAGTACTTC. The V call is TRBV28, the J call TRBJ2-7; D perhaps matches TRBD2 (5 bases). This CDR3 has 13 residues. Germline V gene sequence: CDR1 MDHEN, CDR2 SYDVKM. The V and J ends lost 4 bases and 6 bases respectively, with 13 bases between them.

The rearrangement joins TRBV7-2 to TRBJ2-1; possible D gene TRBD1, 5 bases. The CDR3 covers 12 residues. The V and J ends lost 2 bases and 12 bases respectively, with 11 bases between them. Germline V gene lookup returns CDR1 SGHTA and CDR2 FQGNSA. The CDR3 bases are TGTGCCAGCAGCTTAATGTCCCAGGGGCAGTTCTTC. Its translation is CASSLMSQGQFF.

The chain combines TRBV30 with TRBJ2-3; TRBD2 agrees at 8 bases. Germline-derived CDR1 and CDR2 are GTSNPN and SVGIG (reference sequence). Unmatched junction bases numbered 13, after V lost 0 bases and J lost 5 bases. The CDR3 length is 17 residues. CDR3: CAWSVGFFGRAEDTQYF. CDR3 bases: TGTGCCTGGAGTGTAGGCTTTTTCGGGAGGGCGGAAGATACGCAGTATTTT.

The V and J genes are TRBV12-5 and TRBJ2-3; D perhaps matches TRBD1 (6 bases). CDR3 length: 15 amino acids. V was cut by 1 base and J by 1 base, with 9 bases left in between. Germline V lookup: CDR1 LGHNT, CDR2 FRNRAP. CDR3 protein: CASGLGGGGTDTQYF. The CDR3 DNA sequence: TGTGCTAGTGGTTTGGGTGGGGGCGGCACAGATACGCAGTATTTT.

The rearrangement links TRBV7-8 to TRBJ1-4; D uncertain. V lost 10 bases and J 6 bases, leaving 15 bases between the germline ends. This CDR3 contains 13 residues. The germline V gene encodes CDR1 SGHVS and CDR2 FQNEAQ. CDR3 DNA sequence: TGTGCCACCTCAGCGGGGTTTGATGAAAAACTGTTTTTT. Protein product: CATSAGFDEKLFF.

V gene TRBV23-1 combines with J gene TRBJ2-7, with 12 bases fitting TRBD2. TRBV23-1 is placed among ORFs of uncertain function. The CDR3 is 17 residues long. V shed 0 bases and J 5 bases; nucleotides not matched to a gene: 8. The CDR3: CASSQSSGLAGGDEQYV. CDR3 nucleotides: TGCGCCAGCAGTCAATCCTCCGGGCTAGCGGGAGGGGACGAGCAGTACGTC.

The V call is TRBV29-1, the J call TRBJ2-1, with unresolved D. V was shortened by 3 bases and J by 1 base, with 7 bases between the two germline ends. CDR1 and CDR2 from the germline V gene are SQVTM and ANQGSEA. This CDR3 region has 13 residues. In DNA, the CDR3 is TGCAGCGTTGATACCCTATCCTACAATGAGCAGTTCTTC. This translates into CSVDTLSYNEQFF.